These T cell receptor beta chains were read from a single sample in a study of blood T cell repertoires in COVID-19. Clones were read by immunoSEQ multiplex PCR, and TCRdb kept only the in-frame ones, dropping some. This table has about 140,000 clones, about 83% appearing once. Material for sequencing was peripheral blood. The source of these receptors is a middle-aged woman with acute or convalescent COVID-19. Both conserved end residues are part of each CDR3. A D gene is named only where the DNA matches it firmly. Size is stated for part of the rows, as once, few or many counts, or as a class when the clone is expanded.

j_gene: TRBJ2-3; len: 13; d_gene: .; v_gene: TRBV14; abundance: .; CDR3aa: CASSPGNTDTQYF; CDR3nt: TGTGCCAGCAGCCCGGGGAACACAGATACGCAGTATTTT
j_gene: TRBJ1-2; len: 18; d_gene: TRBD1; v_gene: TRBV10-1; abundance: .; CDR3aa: CASTKGGDRLPGGYGYTF; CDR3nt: TGCGCCAGCACCAAAGGGGGGGACAGGCTTCCTGGTGGCTATGGCTACACCTTC
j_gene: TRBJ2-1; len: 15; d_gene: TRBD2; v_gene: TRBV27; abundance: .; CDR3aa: CASSLLAGGPDEQFF; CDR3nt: TGTGCCAGCAGTTTACTAGCGGGGGGCCCCGATGAGCAGTTCTTC
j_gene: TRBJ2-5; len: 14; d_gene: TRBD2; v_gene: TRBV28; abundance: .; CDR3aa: CASGSSGPGETQYF; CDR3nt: TGTGCCAGCGGCTCTAGCGGGCCGGGTGAGACCCAGTACTTC
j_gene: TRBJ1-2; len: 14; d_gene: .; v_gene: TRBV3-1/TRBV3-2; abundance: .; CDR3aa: CASTPARGNYGYTF; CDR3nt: TGTGCCAGCACCCCAGCCCGGGGGAACTATGGCTACACCTTC
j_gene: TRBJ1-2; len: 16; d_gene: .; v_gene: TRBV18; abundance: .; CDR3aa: CASSPPPGSLNYGYTF; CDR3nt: TGTGCCAGCTCACCACCCCCAGGGTCCCTTAACTATGGCTACACCTTC
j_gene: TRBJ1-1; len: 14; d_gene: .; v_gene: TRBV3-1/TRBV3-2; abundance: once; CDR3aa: CASSQDLLNTEAFF; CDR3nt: TGTGCCAGCAGCCAAGATCTGTTGAACACTGAAGCTTTCTTT
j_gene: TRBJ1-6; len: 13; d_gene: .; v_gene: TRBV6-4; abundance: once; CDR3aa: CASSEQGNSPLHF; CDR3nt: TGTGCCAGCAGTGAACAGGGCAATTCACCCCTCCACTTT
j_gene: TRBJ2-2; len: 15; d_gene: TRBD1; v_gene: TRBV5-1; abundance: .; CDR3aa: CASSPGQGNTGELFF; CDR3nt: TGCGCCAGCAGCCCGGGACAGGGGAACACCGGGGAGCTGTTTTTT
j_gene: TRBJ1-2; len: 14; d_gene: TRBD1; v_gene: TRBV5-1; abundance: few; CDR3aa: CASSLWTGGNGYTF; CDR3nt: TGCGCCAGCAGCTTATGGACAGGGGGGAATGGCTACACCTTC
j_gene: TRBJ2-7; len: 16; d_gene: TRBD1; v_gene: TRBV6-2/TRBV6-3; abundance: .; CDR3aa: CASSDQTGGLNREQYF; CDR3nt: TGTGCCAGCAGTGACCAAACAGGGGGCTTAAACCGCGAGCAGTACTTC
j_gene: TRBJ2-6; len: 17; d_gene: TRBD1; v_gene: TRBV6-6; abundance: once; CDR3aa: CASSPGQGAPGANVLTF; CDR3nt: TGTGCCAGCAGTCCCGGACAGGGAGCTCCTGGGGCCAACGTCCTGACTTTC
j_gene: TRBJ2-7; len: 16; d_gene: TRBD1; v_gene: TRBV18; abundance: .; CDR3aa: CASSPPTGGKGYEQYF; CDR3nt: TGTGCCAGCTCACCACCGACAGGGGGAAAGGGCTACGAGCAGTACTTC
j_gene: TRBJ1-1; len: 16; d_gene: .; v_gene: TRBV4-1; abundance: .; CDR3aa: CASSRGLGGTNTEAFF; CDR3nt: TGCGCCAGCAGTCGTGGACTCGGAGGTACGAACACTGAAGCTTTCTTT
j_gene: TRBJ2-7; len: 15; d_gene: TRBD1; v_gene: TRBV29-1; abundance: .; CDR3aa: CSDLPTGGSAYEQYF; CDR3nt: TGCAGCGACCTACCTACAGGGGGTTCGGCCTACGAGCAGTACTTC
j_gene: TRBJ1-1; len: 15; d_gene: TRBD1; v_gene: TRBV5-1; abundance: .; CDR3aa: CASSLLGQGGSEAFF; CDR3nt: TGCGCCAGCAGCTTGTTGGGACAGGGAGGGTCTGAAGCTTTCTTT
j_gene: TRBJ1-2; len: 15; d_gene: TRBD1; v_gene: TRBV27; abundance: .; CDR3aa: CASSYKGQGSYGYTF; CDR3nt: TGTGCCAGCAGTTACAAAGGACAGGGTTCCTATGGCTACACCTTC
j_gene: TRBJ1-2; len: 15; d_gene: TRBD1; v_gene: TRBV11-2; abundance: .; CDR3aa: CASSPGQGGSYGYTF; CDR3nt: TGTGCCAGCAGTCCGGGACAGGGAGGAAGCTATGGCTACACCTTC
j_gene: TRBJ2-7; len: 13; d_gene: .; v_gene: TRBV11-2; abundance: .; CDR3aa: CASSLVVVDEQYF; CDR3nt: TGTGCCAGCAGCTTAGTAGTGGTGGACGAGCAGTACTTC
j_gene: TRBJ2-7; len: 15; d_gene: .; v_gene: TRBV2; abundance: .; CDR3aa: CASSYQLGQIYEQYF; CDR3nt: TGTGCCAGCTCGTATCAGCTCGGACAGATCTACGAGCAGTACTTC
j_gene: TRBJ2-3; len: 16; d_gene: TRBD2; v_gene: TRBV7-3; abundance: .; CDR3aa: CASSLKVAGVTDTQYF; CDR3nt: TGTGCCAGCAGCTTAAAAGTAGCGGGGGTAACAGATACGCAGTATTTT
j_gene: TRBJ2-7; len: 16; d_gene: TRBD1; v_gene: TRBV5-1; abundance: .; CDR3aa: CASSSTSGTAFYEQYF; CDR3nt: TGCGCCAGCAGCTCAACCTCCGGGACAGCATTTTACGAGCAGTACTTC
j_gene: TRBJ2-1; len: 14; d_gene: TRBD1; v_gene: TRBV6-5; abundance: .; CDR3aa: CATLGTGGYNEQFF; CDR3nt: TGTGCCACTCTGGGAACAGGGGGCTACAATGAGCAGTTCTTC
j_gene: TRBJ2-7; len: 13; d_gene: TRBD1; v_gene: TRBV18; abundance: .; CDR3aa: CASREGQGTEQYF; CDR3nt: TGTGCCAGTCGGGAGGGACAGGGGACCGAGCAGTACTTC
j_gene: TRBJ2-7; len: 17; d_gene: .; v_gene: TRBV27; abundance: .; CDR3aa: CASSLSRGGILIYEQYF; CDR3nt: TGTGCCAGCAGTTTATCGAGGGGCGGGATACTCATCTACGAGCAGTACTTC
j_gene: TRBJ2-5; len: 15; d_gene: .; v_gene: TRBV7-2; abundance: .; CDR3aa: CASAQAGESQETQYF; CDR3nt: TGTGCCAGCGCGCAGGCAGGGGAGTCGCAAGAGACCCAGTACTTC
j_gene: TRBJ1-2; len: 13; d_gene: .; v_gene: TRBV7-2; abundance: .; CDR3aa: CASSFDRNYGYTF; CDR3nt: TGTGCCAGCAGCTTCGACAGGAACTATGGCTACACCTTC
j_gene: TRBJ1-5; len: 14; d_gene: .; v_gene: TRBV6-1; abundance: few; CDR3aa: CASSEGQFHQPQHF; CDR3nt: TGTGCCAGCAGTGAAGGACAGTTTCATCAGCCCCAGCATTTT
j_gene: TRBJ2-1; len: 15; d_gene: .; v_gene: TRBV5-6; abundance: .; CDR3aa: CASSLDRLRYNEQFF; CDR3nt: TGTGCCAGCAGCTTGGACCGCTTACGGTACAATGAGCAGTTCTTC
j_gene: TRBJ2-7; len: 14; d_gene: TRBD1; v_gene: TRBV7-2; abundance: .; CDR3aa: CASSPTGTGTEQYF; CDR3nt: TGTGCCAGCAGCCCTACCGGGACAGGGACCGAGCAGTACTTC
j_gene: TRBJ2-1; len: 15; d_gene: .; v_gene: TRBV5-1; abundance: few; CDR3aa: CASSFSGSGQNEQFF; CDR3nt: TGCGCCAGCAGCTTTTCCGGGAGTGGGCAGAATGAGCAGTTCTTC
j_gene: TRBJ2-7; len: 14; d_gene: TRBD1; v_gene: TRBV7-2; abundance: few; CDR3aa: CASSLDRGAYEQYF; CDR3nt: TGTGCCAGCAGCTTAGACAGGGGCGCTTACGAGCAGTACTTC
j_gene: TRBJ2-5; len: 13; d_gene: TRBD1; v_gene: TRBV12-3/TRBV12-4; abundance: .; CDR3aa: CASSSTGEETQYF; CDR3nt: TGTGCCAGCAGCTCGACAGGGGAAGAGACCCAGTACTTC
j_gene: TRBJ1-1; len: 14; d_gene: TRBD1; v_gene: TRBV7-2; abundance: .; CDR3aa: CASSPRDRNTEAFF; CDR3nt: TGTGCCAGCAGCCCCAGGGACAGGAACACTGAAGCTTTCTTT
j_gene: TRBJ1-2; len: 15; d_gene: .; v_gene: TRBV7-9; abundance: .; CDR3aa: CASSSGGAANHGYTF; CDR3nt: TGTGCCAGCAGCTCCGGCGGGGCCGCCAACCATGGCTACACCTTC
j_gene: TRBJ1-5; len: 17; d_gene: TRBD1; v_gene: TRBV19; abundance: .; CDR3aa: CASSMATGGRGNQPQHF; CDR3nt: TGTGCCAGTAGTATGGCGACAGGGGGCCGGGGCAATCAGCCCCAGCATTTT
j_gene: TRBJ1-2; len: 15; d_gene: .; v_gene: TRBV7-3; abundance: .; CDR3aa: CASSMGPLQGDSYTF; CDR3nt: TGTGCCAGCAGCATGGGCCCCCTACAGGGTGATAGCTACACCTTC
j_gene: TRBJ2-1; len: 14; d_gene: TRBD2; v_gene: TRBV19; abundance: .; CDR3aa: CASSTGGRTNEQFF; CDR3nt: TGTGCCAGTAGTACCGGGGGGAGGACTAATGAGCAGTTCTTC
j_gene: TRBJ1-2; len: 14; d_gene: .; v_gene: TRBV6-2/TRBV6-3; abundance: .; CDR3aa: CASSYPTFGYGYTF; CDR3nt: TGTGCCAGCAGTTACCCGACATTCGGCTATGGCTACACCTTC
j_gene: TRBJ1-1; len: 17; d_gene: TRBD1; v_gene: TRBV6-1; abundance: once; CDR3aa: CASSVPTRGILNTEAFF; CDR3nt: TGTGCCAGCAGTGTACCTACCAGGGGGATTCTGAACACTGAAGCTTTCTTT
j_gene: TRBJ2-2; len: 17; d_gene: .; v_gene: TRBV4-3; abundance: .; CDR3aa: CASSQGHRAGDTGELFF; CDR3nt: TGCGCCAGCAGCCAAGGACACAGGGCAGGGGACACCGGGGAGCTGTTTTTT
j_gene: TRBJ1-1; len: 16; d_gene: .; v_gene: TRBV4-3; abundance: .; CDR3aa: CASSQVSTPGNTEAFF; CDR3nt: TGCGCCAGCAGCCAAGTAAGTACCCCCGGTAACACTGAAGCTTTCTTT
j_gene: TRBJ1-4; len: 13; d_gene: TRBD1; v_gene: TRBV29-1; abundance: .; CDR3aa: CSVWDSWNEKLFF; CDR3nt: TGCAGCGTTTGGGACAGCTGGAATGAAAAACTGTTTTTT
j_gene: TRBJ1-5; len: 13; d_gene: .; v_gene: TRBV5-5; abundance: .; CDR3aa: CASSFARHQPQHF; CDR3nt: TGTGCCAGCAGCTTCGCGCGTCATCAGCCCCAGCATTTT
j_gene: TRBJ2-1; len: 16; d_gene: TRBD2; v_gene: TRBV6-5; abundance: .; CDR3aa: CASSYLLAGANNEQFF; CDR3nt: TGTGCCAGCAGTTACTTACTAGCGGGGGCTAACAATGAGCAGTTCTTC
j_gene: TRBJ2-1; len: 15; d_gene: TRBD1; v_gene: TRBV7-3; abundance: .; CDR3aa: CASSPTGAPYNEQFF; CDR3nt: TGTGCCAGCAGCCCGACAGGGGCTCCCTACAATGAGCAGTTCTTC
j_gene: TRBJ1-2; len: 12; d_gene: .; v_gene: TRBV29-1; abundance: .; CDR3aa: CSVELQNYGYTF; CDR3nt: TGCAGCGTTGAATTACAGAACTATGGCTACACCTTC
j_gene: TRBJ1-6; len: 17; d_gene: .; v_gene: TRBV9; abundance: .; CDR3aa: CASSVSGASTYNSPLHF; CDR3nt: TGTGCCAGCAGCGTCTCGGGTGCGAGCACCTATAATTCACCCCTCCACTTT
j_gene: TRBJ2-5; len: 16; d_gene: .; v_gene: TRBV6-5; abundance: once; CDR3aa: CASSYSNRLSQETQYF; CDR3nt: TGTGCCAGCAGTTACTCGAATCGATTGAGTCAAGAGACCCAGTACTTC
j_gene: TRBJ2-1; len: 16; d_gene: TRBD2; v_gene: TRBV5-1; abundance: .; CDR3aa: CASSFASGGGYNEQFF; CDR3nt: TGCGCCAGCAGCTTTGCTAGCGGGGGGGGATACAATGAGCAGTTCTTC